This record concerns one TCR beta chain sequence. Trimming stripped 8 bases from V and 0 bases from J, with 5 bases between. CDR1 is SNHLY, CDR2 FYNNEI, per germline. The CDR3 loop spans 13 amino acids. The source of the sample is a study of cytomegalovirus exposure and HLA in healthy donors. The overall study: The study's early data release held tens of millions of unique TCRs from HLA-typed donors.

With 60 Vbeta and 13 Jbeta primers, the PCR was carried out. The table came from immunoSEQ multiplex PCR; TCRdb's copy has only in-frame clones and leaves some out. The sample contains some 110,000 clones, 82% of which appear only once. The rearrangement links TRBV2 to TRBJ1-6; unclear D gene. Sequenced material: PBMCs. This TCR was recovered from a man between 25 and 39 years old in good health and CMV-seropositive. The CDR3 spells CASFSSYNSPLHF. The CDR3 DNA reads TGTGCCAGCTTTAGCTCCTATAATTCACCCCTCCACTTT.